The 32 T cell receptor beta chains listed next were all sequenced from one sample in a study of technical replicates of blood from a few donors. Produced via immunoSEQ multiplex PCR; TCRdb's table is partial and in-frame only. Seen here are 50,000 to 70,000 clones, 75% to 90% observed once, and the top ten hold about 4.8%. Source material: PBMCs. The receptor set was obtained from a human donor in good health. Some clones in this sample may be carry-over from other donors' samples.

This clone was seen only once. The chain joins TRBV5-1 to TRBJ2-1, with 10 bases that match TRBD2. Germline lookup yields CDR1 SGHRS and CDR2 YFSETQ. The CDR3 is 15 residues long. The trim removed 6 bases at V and 8 bases at J, leaving 11 bases unmatched. The CDR3 sequence: CASTYLAGVGDEQFF. The DNA for the CDR3 is TGCGCCAGCACTTATCTAGCGGGGGTAGGGGATGAGCAGTTCTTC.

CDR3 amino acids: CASSDIGGYGYTF. The CDR3 DNA reads TGTGCCAGCAGTGACATCGGCGGCTATGGCTACACCTTC. The chain uses TRBV6-4 and TRBJ1-2; D remains unclear. V was trimmed by 2 bases and J by 4 bases, leaving 8 bases between them. The CDR3 contains 13 residues. Per germline, CDR1 MRHNA and CDR2 SNTAGT.

The chain combines TRBV9 with TRBJ1-6, with no clear D. The CDR3 contains 16 residues. Per germline, CDR1 SGDLS and CDR2 YYNGEE. Trimming cost V 3 bases and J 0 bases, with 10 bases left between them. DNA of the CDR3: TGTGCCAGCAGCGCCTCTATGAGCTCCTATAATTCACCCCTCCACTTT. It yields the protein CASSASMSSYNSPLHF.

The rearrangement joins TRBV15 to TRBJ2-7; D is ambiguous. The CDR3 is made up of 15 amino acids. The germline V and J ends were trimmed by 0 bases and 2 bases, with 11 bases remaining between them. Germline-derived CDR1 and CDR2 are LNHNV and YYDKDF (reference sequence). CDR3 loop: CATSRDPLSTYEQYF. The DNA for the CDR3 is TGTGCCACCAGCAGAGACCCACTAAGCACCTACGAGCAGTACTTC.

The chain couples TRBV5-6 to TRBJ1-4, with D unclear. CDR1 is SGHDT, CDR2 YYEEEE, per germline. Trimming removed 4 bases at V and 2 bases at J, with 15 bases between. CDR3 size: 16 residues. The CDR3 loop reads CASSPPPGSTNEKLFF. In DNA form, the CDR3 reads TGTGCCAGCAGCCCTCCGCCGGGGAGTACTAATGAAAAACTGTTTTTT.

The chain employs TRBV29-1 and TRBJ2-6, with D possibly TRBD1 on 5 matching bases. V was clipped by 4 bases and J by 3 bases, with 10 bases between them. The CDR3 spans 14 residues. CDR1 is SQVTM, CDR2 ANQGSEA, per germline. The CDR3 spells CSVGQSGGANVLTF. The DNA of the CDR3 is TGCAGCGTTGGACAGTCAGGTGGGGCCAACGTCCTGACTTTC.

This clone came up a few times. The chain carries TRBV4-2 and TRBJ2-5; 9 bases agree with TRBD2. V trimming: 3 bases; J trimming: 2 bases; junction bases outside the gene matches: 4. The germline CDR1 and CDR2 sequences are LGHNA and YNFKEQ. This CDR3 contains 15 residues. This CDR3 reads CASSQWTSAQETQYF. The CDR3, as DNA: TGTGCCAGCAGCCAGTGGACTAGCGCTCAAGAGACCCAGTACTTC.

This rearrangement joins TRBV25-1 to TRBJ1-4, with 8 nucleotides matching TRBD1. Per germline, CDR1 MGHDK and CDR2 SYGVNS. V was pared by 9 bases and J by 8 bases, with 8 bases of the junction left unmatched. The CDR3 sequence is 13 residues long. This chain's CDR3 is CASGQGAREKLFF. DNA of the CDR3: TGTGCCAGTGGTCAGGGGGCGCGAGAAAAACTGTTTTTT.

The chain joins TRBV5-1 to TRBJ2-5, with 7 bases identical to TRBD2. The length of the CDR3 is 14 residues. The germline V gene has CDR1 SGHRS and CDR2 YFSETQ. J was trimmed by 1 base and V by 4 bases; bases with no gene match: 4. The DNA for the CDR3 is TGCGCCAGCAGCCCCGTAGCGGGCCAAGAGACCCAGTACTTC. The encoded protein is CASSPVAGQETQYF.

The rearrangement joins TRBV7-9 to TRBJ2-3, with TRBD2 as a possible D gene (7 bases). This CDR3 has 17 residues. Per the germline V gene, CDR1 is SEHNR and CDR2 is FQNEAQ (reference sequence). V was shortened by 5 bases and J by 6 bases, with 24 bases between the two germline ends. CDR3 in amino acids: CASSPQWVGGPPDTQYF. CDR3 sequence (DNA): TGTGCCAGCAGCCCCCAGTGGGTCGGGGGGCCACCCGATACGCAGTATTTT.

The table lists this clone with a few counts. The V and J genes are TRBV10-3 and TRBJ1-2; TRBD1 matches at 10 bases. This CDR3 comprises 12 residues. Germline V gene lookup returns CDR1 ENHRY and CDR2 SYGVKD. The CDR3 sequence: CAVQGTGAGYTF. For the CDR3, the DNA is TGTGCGGTACAGGGGACAGGGGCTGGCTACACCTTC.

The genes are TRBV30 and TRBJ2-1, with 8 bases identical to TRBD2. The CDR3 length is 18 residues. V shed 3 bases and J 0 bases; nucleotides not matched to a gene: 13. The V gene's germline CDR1 is GTSNPN and CDR2 SVGIG (reference sequence). The CDR3 coding sequence is TGTGCCTGGAGGTCTTTGGGTTTTGGGACTAGCTCCTACAATGAGCAGTTCTTC. Translating it yields CAWRSLGFGTSSYNEQFF.

The chain carries TRBV2 and TRBJ1-1, with D maybe TRBD1 (5 bases). Germline V gives CDR1 SNHLY, CDR2 FYNNEI. Trimming cost V 4 bases and J 0 bases, with 9 bases left between them. This CDR3 is 14 amino acids long. The CDR3 is CASSVSGLNTEAFF. The CDR3 DNA follows: TGTGCCAGCAGTGTGTCAGGGTTGAACACTGAAGCTTTCTTT.

The chain recombines TRBV4-3 with TRBJ1-2; TRBD1 might be the D (5 bases). There are 16 residues in the CDR3. V shed 0 bases and J shed 3 bases, with 14 bases lying between them. The V gene's germline CDR1 is LGHNA and CDR2 YSLEER. The CDR3 region is CASSQDLGVGYYGYTF. CDR3 bases: TGCGCCAGCAGCCAAGATTTAGGGGTAGGATACTATGGCTACACCTTC.

V is TRBV6-1 and J is TRBJ2-7; 12 bases fit TRBD2. This CDR3 has 15 amino acids. The V segment lost 8 bases and the J segment 5 bases; nucleotides outside the gene matches: 10. Germline loops: CDR1 MNHNS, CDR2 SASEGT. The CDR3 is CASGGASGGAHEQYF. In nucleotides, the CDR3 is TGTGCCAGCGGAGGGGCTAGCGGGGGGGCGCACGAGCAGTACTTC.

This rearrangement joins TRBV6-5 to TRBJ1-1, with 8 bases identical to TRBD1. Germline V gene lookup returns CDR1 MNHEY and CDR2 SVGAGI. J lost 7 bases, V lost 0 bases, and 1 base had no gene match. The CDR3 runs 13 residues. CDR3 sequence reads: CASSYSTGGEAFF. The CDR3 DNA is TGTGCCAGCAGTTACTCAACAGGGGGTGAAGCTTTCTTT.

The gene calls are TRBV10-3 and TRBJ2-1; TRBD2 aligns across 7 bases. The CDR3 totals 13 residues. Trimming cost V 10 bases and J 2 bases; bases outside gene matches: 5. The germline gives CDR1 ENHRY, CDR2 SYGVKD. The CDR3 DNA reads TGTGCCACGCTAGCGGAGGCCTACAATGAGCAGTTCTTC. This sequence encodes CATLAEAYNEQFF.

The chain links TRBV7-2 to TRBJ2-5, with 7 bases fitting TRBD2. V dropped 3 bases and J dropped 4; count of bases not matched to a gene: 5. From germline, CDR1 is SGHTA and CDR2 FQGNSA. The CDR3 totals 14 residues. The DNA for the CDR3 is TGTGCCAGCAGCTTCGCGGGAGCGGGAGAGACCCAGTACTTC. This gives the protein CASSFAGAGETQYF.

The CDR3 DNA reads as TGTGCCAGCAGTGCAACAGGTTCCTACGAGCAGTACTTC. This sequence encodes CASSATGSYEQYF. The chain combines TRBV6-6 with TRBJ2-7, with TRBD1 as a possible D gene (5 bases). The V end was cut by 5 bases, the J end by 1 base, with 9 bases between. The CDR3 consists of 13 residues. Germline CDR1 is MNHNY and CDR2 is SVGAGI (reference sequence).

Concerning this clone: The junction shows a germline mismatch at one end, possibly a read error. CDR3 in amino acids: CASSSGLAGREVRF. Here the CDR3 DNA reads TGTGCCAGCAGCTCAGGACTAGCGGGGAGGGAAGTTCGCTTC. The chain recombines TRBV7-2 with TRBJ2-4; 12 bases match TRBD2. The CDR3 runs to 14 residues. The germline V gene has CDR1 SGHTA and CDR2 FQGNSA.

V gene TRBV2 combines with J gene TRBJ2-3; 12 nucleotides line up with TRBD1. J gave up 5 bases and V 6 bases, and 6 bases lay outside the gene matches. CDR3 length: 15 residues. Germline V gene sequence: CDR1 SNHLY, CDR2 FYNNEI. In nucleotides, the CDR3 is TGTGCCAGCAGGCCGGGACAGGGGGCAAAAGATACGCAGTATTTT. Residues: CASRPGQGAKDTQYF.

The chain uses TRBV5-1 and TRBJ1-6, with unresolved D. V lost 3 bases to trimming and J lost 0 bases, with 7 bases between them. The CDR3 totals 15 residues. Germline CDR1 and CDR2: SGHRS and YFSETQ. CDR3 sequence reads: CASSSSSSYNSPLHF. The CDR3 bases are TGCGCCAGCAGCTCGTCGAGCTCCTATAATTCACCCCTCCACTTT.

The rearrangement links TRBV6-5 to TRBJ1-1, with D tentatively TRBD1 (6 bases). Germline-derived CDR1 and CDR2 are MNHEY and SVGAGI. V was cut by 2 bases and J by 0 bases, with 10 bases left in between. CDR3 size: 15 residues. The DNA for the CDR3 is TGTGCCAGCAGTTACGCAGGACAGTTGAACACTGAAGCTTTCTTT. It specifies CASSYAGQLNTEAFF.

V and J are TRBV5-1 and TRBJ1-1; D gene unclear. The germline gives CDR1 SGHRS, CDR2 YFSETQ. V shed 0 bases and J shed 0 bases, with 6 bases lying between them. The CDR3 extends over 14 amino acids. The CDR3 sequence is CASSLGEVNTEAFF. CDR3 nucleotides: TGCGCCAGCAGCTTGGGGGAGGTGAACACTGAAGCTTTCTTT.

This clone was counted between two and nine times. The V call is TRBV7-9, the J call TRBJ1-4; 7 bases agree with TRBD1. The V gene's germline CDR1 is SEHNR and CDR2 FQNEAQ (reference sequence). Unmatched junction bases numbered 7, after V lost 0 bases and J lost 6 bases. The CDR3 has 16 amino acids. In DNA, the CDR3 is TGTGCCAGCAGCTTAGCCAATAGACAGGGCCATGAAAAACTGTTTTTT. It codes for CASSLANRQGHEKLFF.

V and J are TRBV5-1 and TRBJ2-5, with a weak D call TRBD2 (6 bases). Germline CDR1 is SGHRS and CDR2 is YFSETQ. This CDR3 contains 14 residues. Between the trimmed V and J ends, which lost 5 bases and 9 bases, there was a span of 20 bases. CDR3 loop: CASRVGGRAGAQYF. CDR3 DNA: TGCGCCAGCAGAGTGGGAGGCAGGGCCGGGGCCCAGTACTTC.

V and J are TRBV7-8 and TRBJ1-3; no firm D call. Germline CDR1 and CDR2: SGHVS and FQNEAQ. The CDR3 totals 15 residues. Trimming stripped 2 bases from V and 0 bases from J, with 8 bases between. The CDR3: CASSLLRSSGNTIYF. The CDR3 DNA sequence: TGTGCCAGCAGCTTACTGCGGAGCTCTGGAAACACCATATATTTT.

The chain combines TRBV5-8 with TRBJ2-7, with no clear D. The CDR3 totals 14 residues. V dropped 0 bases and J dropped 3 bases, with 10 bases sitting between them. Germline values: CDR1 SGHTS, CDR2 YDEGEE. CDR3 DNA: TGTGCCAGCAGCTTGGAAACAGTCAGCTACGAGCAGTACTTC. Protein product: CASSLETVSYEQYF.

The J gene is TRBJ2-2, the V gene TRBV1; whether TRBD1, the table's D call, matches the DNA was not checked. TRBV1 constitutes a pseudogene. The CDR3 consists of 14 residues. Here the CDR3 reads CTSSQTGFTGELFF. CDR3 coding DNA: TGCACCAGCAGCCAGACAGGGTTTACCGGGGAGCTGTTTTTT.

V gene TRBV5-1 combines with J gene TRBJ2-2; weak D call: TRBD1 (5 bases). CDR1 is SGHRS and CDR2 is YFSETQ in the germline V gene. The CDR3 has 13 residues. With 2 bases removed from V and 6 bases from J, the gap between germline ends came to 8 bases. The CDR3 bases are TGCGCCAGCAGCTTTCAGGGCCCCGGGGAGCTGTTTTTT. Translating it yields CASSFQGPGELFF.

The rearrangement links TRBV7-2 to TRBJ2-7; 8 bases match TRBD2. CDR1 is SGHTA and CDR2 is FQGNSA in the germline V gene. V was pared by 4 bases and J by 6 bases, with 5 bases of the junction left unmatched. The CDR3 runs 13 residues. The CDR3 sequence is CASSYGGEGEQYF. Written as DNA, the CDR3 is TGTGCCAGCAGCTACGGGGGGGAGGGCGAGCAGTACTTC.

The chain employs TRBV6-5 and TRBJ1-4; 7 bases agree with TRBD1. The V and J ends lost 5 bases and 3 bases, in that order; junction bases with no gene match: 3. CDR1 and CDR2 (germline): MNHEY, SVGAGI. This CDR3 contains 14 residues. The CDR3 DNA is TGTGCCAGCAGTCCTACAGGGGCTAATGAAAAACTGTTTTTT. It translates to CASSPTGANEKLFF.